The rows below give T cell receptor beta chains drawn from one sample of a study of T cell responses to AZD1222 COVID-19 vaccine. Assay used: immunoSEQ multiplex PCR; TCRdb lists only in-frame clones, some missing. The sample includes 90,000 to 100,000 clones, approximately 90% seen only once; the top ten take about 12%. The sequenced sample was peripheral blood, obtained 28 days after the second AZD1222 dose. The receptors stem from an adult who received the AZD1222 COVID-19 vaccine. CDR3s include the opening cysteine and the closing phenylalanine or tryptophan. The order of the fields is D gene, J gene, clone size, V gene, CDR3 DNA, CDR3 protein. The D gene is left open where the match is weak. A clone size is listed for some rows: how often the clone was seen (once, few, many), or a class if it is expanded.

>.|TRBJ2-1|.|TRBV27
TGTGCCAGCAGGTACAATGCCCCCCGGTCCCCGGACAATGAGCAGTTCTTC
CASRYNAPRSPDNEQFF
>.|TRBJ2-5|.|TRBV7-9
TGTGCCAGCAGCTTAGACGGAAACCAAGAGACCCAGTACTTC
CASSLDGNQETQYF
>.|TRBJ2-5|.|TRBV5-4
TGTGCCAGCAGCTTGGTAGGAACCCAAGAGACCCAGTACTTC
CASSLVGTQETQYF
>.|TRBJ2-5|.|TRBV3-1/TRBV3-2
TGTGCCAGCAACCATAACTCCCGGGGAGACCAGTACTTC
CASNHNSRGDQYF
>TRBD1|TRBJ2-2|.|TRBV24-1
TGTGCCACCAGTGAGGGGACAGGGGCCATCACCGGGGAGCTGTTTTTT
CATSEGTGAITGELFF
>.|TRBJ2-2|.|TRBV6-6
TGTGCCAGCAGTCCGTCGGTGAACGGGGATATAGCAGGGGGGGCCACCGGGGAGCTGTTTTTT
CASSPSVNGDIAGGATGELFF
>.|TRBJ1-1|.|TRBV5-4
TGTGCCAGCAGCTTGGACAGGACTAAAAACACTGAAGCTTTCTTT
CASSLDRTKNTEAFF
>.|TRBJ1-6|once|TRBV5-1
TGCGCCAGCAGCTTGGGTTTTCTAGCGGATAATTCACCCCTCCACTTT
CASSLGFLADNSPLHF
>.|TRBJ2-3|.|TRBV20-1
TGCAGTGCTAGTCAACCCTACACAGATACGCAGTATTTT
CSASQPYTDTQYF
>.|TRBJ1-5|.|TRBV9
TGTGCCAGCAGCGTAGCTTACAATCAGCCCCAGCATTTT
CASSVAYNQPQHF
>.|TRBJ1-1|.|TRBV18
TGTGCCAGCTCACAGGGACAGAACACTGAAGCTTTCTTT
CASSQGQNTEAFF
>.|TRBJ2-7|.|TRBV27
TGTGCCAGCAGTTTATCGCCCCCGGGCTACGAGCAGTACTTC
CASSLSPPGYEQYF
>.|TRBJ1-3|.|TRBV3-1/TRBV3-2
TGTGCCAGCAGCCAAGAAAGTAGTCCCTTGGGGGGAAACACCATATATTTT
CASSQESSPLGGNTIYF
>TRBD2|TRBJ2-3|.|TRBV20-1
TGCAGTGCTAGTACCCCAAGTTCGGTAGCGGGAAGCGGCACAGATACGCAGTATTTT
CSASTPSSVAGSGTDTQYF
>.|TRBJ1-2|.|TRBV29-1
TGCAGCGTCGCTTCGGATGGCTACACCTTC
CSVASDGYTF
>.|TRBJ1-2|.|TRBV19
TGTGCCAGTAGTATGGGCAGTAGCTATGGCTACACCTTC
CASSMGSSYGYTF
>.|TRBJ2-1|few|TRBV11-2
TGTGCCAGCAGCTTAGATCAGGGTAGTAGCTCCTACAATGAGCAGTTCTTC
CASSLDQGSSSYNEQFF
>TRBD2|TRBJ2-7|once|TRBV6-5
TGTGCCAGCAATATGGGACTAACAGCCTACGAGCAGTACTTC
CASNMGLTAYEQYF
>TRBD1|TRBJ1-1|.|TRBV6-6
TGTGCCAGCAGTTACGACGGCCCGACAGGGAGCACTGAAGCTTTCTTT
CASSYDGPTGSTEAFF